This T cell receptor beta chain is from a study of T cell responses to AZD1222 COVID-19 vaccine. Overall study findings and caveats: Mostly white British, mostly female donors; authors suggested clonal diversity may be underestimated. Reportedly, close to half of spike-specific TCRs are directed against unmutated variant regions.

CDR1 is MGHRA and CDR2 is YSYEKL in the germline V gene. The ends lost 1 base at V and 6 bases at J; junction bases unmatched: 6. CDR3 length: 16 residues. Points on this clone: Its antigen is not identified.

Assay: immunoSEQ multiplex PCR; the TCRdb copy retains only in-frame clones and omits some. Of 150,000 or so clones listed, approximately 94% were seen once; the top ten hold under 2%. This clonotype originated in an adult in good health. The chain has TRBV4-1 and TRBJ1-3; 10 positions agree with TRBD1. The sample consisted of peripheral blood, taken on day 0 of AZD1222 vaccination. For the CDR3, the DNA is TGCGCCAGCAGCCAAGGACCCGGGACAGGGGAAAACACCATATATTTT. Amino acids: CASSQGPGTGENTIYF.